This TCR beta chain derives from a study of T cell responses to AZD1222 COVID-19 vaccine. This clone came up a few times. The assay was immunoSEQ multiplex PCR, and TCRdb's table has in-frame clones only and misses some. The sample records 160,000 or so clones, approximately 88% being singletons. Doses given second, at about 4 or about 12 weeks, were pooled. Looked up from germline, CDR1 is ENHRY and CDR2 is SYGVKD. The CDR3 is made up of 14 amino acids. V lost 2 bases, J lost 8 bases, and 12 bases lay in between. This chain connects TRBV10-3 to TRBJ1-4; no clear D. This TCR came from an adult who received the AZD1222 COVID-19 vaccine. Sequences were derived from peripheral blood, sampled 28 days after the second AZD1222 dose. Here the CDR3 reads CAISERQMNEKLFF. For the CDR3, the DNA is TGTGCCATCAGTGAGAGGCAGATGAACGAAAAACTGTTTTTT.